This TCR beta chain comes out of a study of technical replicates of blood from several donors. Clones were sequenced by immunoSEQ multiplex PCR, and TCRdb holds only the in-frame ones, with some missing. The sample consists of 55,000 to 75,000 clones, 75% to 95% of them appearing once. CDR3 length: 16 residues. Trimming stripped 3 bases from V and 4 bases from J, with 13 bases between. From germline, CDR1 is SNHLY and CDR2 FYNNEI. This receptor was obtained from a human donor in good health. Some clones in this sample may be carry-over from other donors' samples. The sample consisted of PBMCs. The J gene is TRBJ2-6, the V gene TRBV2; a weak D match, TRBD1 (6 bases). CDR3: CASSDATQGGANVLTF. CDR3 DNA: TGTGCCAGCAGTGACGCCACCCAGGGGGGGGCCAACGTCCTGACTTTC. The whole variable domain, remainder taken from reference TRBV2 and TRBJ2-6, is EPEVTQTPSHQVTQMGQEVILRCVPISNHLYFYWYRQILGQKVEFLVSFYNNEISEKSEIFDDQFSVERPDGSNFTLKIRSTKLEDSAMYFCASSDATQGGANVLTFGAGSRLTVL.